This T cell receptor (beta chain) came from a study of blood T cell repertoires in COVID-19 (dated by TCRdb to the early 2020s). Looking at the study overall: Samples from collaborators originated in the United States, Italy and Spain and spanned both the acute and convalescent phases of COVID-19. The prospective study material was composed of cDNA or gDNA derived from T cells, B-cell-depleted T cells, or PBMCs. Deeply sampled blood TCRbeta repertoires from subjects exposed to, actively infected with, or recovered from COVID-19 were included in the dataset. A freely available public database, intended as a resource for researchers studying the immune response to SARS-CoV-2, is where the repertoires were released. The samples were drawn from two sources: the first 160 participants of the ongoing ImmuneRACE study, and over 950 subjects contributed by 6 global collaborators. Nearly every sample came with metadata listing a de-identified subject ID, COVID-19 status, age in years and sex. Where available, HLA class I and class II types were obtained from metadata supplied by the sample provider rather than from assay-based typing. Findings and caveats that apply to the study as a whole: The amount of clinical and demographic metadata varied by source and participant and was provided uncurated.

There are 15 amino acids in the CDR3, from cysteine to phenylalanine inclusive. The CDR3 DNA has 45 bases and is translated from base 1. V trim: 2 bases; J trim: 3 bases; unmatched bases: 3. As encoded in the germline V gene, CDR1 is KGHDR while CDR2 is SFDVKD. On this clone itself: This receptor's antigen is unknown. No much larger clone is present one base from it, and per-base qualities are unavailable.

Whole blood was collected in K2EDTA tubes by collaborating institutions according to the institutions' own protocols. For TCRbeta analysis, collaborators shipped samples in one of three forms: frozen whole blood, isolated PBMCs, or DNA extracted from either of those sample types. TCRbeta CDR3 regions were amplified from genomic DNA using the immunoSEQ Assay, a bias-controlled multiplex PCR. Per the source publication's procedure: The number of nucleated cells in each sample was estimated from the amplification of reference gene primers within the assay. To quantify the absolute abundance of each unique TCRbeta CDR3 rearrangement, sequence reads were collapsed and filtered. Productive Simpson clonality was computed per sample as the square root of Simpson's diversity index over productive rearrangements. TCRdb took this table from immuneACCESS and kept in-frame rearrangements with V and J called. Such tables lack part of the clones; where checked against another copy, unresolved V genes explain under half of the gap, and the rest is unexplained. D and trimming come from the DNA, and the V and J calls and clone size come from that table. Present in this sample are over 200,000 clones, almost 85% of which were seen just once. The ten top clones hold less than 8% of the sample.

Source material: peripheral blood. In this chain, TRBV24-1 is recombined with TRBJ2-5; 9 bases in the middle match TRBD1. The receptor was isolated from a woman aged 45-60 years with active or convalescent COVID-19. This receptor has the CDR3 CATSDYGQGKETQYF. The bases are TGTGCCACCAGTGATTATGGACAGGGGAAAGAGACCCAGTACTTC.